This record looks at one TCR beta chain sequence and its context. Its antigen is currently unknown. Germline CDR1 reads LNHDA; CDR2 reads SQIVND (reference sequence). V gave up 6 bases and J gave up 3 bases; unmatched junction bases: 3. The CDR3 is 13 residues long. Separate from the roughly 700-subject first cohort was the roughly 130-subject validation cohort, to which the donors belonged. The data stem from a study of cytomegalovirus exposure and HLA in healthy donors. Study context: The approximately 120 validation repertoires were produced on the same platform as the 700 or so repertoires of the first cohort. This was reported in a later analysis. Study observations and caveats: The study designated fewer than 200 TCR beta chains cytomegalovirus-associated. Reportedly, cytomegalovirus status was diagnosed with high sensitivity and specificity.

Measured with immunoSEQ multiplex PCR; TCRdb has only the in-frame clones, and not every one. This sample has about 160,000 clones, with approximately 96% found just once. V usage is TRBV19 and J usage is TRBJ2-7; 9 bases map to TRBD1. The receptor was derived from a woman aged 18-29 years in good health and CMV-seronegative. Sequenced input: PBMCs. The CDR3 reads CASRGQGSYEQYF. In DNA, the CDR3 is TGTGCCAGTAGGGGACAGGGAAGCTACGAGCAGTACTTC.